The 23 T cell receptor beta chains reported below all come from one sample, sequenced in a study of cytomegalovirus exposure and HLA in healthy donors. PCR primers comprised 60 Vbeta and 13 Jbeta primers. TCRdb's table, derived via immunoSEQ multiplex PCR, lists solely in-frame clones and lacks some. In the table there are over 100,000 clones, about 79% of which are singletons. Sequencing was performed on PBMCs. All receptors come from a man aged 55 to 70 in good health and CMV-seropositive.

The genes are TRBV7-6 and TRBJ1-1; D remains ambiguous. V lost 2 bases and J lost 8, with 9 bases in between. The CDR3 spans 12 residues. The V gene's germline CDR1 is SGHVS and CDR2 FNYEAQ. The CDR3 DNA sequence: TGTGCCAGCAGCTTAAACGGGAGGGAAGCTTTCTTT. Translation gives CASSLNGREAFF.

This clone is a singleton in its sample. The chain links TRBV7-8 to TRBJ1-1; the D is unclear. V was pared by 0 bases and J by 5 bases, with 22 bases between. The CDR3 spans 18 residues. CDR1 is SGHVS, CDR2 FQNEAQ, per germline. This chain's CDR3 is CASSLAPRPGRSSTEAFF. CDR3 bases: TGTGCCAGCAGCTTAGCCCCCCGGCCAGGTCGGTCCAGTACTGAAGCTTTCTTT.

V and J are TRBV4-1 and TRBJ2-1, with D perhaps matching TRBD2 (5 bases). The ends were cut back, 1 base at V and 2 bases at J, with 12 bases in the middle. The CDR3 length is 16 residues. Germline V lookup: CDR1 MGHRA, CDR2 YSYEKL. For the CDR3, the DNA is TGCGCCAGCAGCCAAGCGAGCGGTCAGACCTACAATGAGCAGTTCTTC. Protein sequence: CASSQASGQTYNEQFF.

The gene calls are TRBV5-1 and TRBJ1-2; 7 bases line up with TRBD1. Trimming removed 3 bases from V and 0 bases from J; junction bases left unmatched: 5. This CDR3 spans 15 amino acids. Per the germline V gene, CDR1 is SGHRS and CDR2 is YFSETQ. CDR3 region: CASSWGQNSNYGYTF. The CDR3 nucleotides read TGCGCCAGCAGCTGGGGACAGAATTCTAACTATGGCTACACCTTC.

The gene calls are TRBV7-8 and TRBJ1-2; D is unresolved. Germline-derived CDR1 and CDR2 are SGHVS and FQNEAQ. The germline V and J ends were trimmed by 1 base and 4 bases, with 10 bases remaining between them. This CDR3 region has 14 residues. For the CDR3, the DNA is TGTGCCAGCAGCTTAGTTAAGGGAGGCTATGGCTACACCTTC. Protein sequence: CASSLVKGGYGYTF.

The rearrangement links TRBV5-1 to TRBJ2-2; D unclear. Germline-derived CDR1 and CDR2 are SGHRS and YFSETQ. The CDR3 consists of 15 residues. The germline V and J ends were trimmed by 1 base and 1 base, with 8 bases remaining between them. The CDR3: CASSLKSGNTGELFF. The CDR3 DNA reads TGCGCCAGCAGCTTGAAGTCAGGGAACACCGGGGAGCTGTTTTTT.

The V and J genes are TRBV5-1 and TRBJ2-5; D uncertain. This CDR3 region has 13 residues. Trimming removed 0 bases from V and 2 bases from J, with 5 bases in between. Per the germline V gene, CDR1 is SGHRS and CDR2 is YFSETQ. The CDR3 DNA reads TGCGCCAGCAGCTTGGTGCAGCAAGAGACCCAGTACTTC. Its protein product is CASSLVQQETQYF.

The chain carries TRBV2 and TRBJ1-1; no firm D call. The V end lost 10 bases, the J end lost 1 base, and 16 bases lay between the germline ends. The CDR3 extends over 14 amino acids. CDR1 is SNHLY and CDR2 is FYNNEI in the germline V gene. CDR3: CATRLDSENTEAFF. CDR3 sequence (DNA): TGTGCCACCCGCCTAGACTCAGAGAACACTGAAGCTTTCTTT.

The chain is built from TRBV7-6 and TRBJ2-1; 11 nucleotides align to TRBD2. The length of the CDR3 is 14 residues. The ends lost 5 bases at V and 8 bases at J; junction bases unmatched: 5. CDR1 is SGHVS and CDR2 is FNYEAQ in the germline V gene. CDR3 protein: CASSLLAGDYEQFF. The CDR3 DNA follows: TGTGCCAGCAGCCTACTAGCGGGGGACTATGAGCAGTTCTTC. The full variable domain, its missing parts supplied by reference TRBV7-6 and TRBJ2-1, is GAGVSQSPRYKVTKRGQDVALRCDPISGHVSLYWYRQALGQGPEFLTYFNYEAQQDKSGLPNDRFSAERPEGSISTLTIQRTEQRDSAMYRCASSLLAGDYEQFFGPGTRLTVL.

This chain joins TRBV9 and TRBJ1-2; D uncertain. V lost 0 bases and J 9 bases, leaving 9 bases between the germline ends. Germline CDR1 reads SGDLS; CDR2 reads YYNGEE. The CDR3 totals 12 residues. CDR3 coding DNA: TGTGCCAGCAGCGTAGTCCGGGGTAGCTACACCTTC. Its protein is CASSVVRGSYTF.

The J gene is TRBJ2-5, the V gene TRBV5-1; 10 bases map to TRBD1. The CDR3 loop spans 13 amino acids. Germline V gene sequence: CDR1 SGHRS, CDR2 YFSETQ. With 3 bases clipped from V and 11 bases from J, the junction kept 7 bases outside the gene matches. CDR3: CASSSDRGRKQYF. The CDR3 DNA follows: TGCGCCAGCAGCTCTGACAGGGGGCGAAAGCAGTACTTC.

The CDR3 protein is CASSPQGARGKDTQYF. The CDR3 DNA sequence: TGTGCCAGCAGTCCACAGGGGGCGCGAGGAAAGGATACGCAGTATTTT. The V call is TRBV2, the J call TRBJ2-3; the match to TRBD1 covers 9 bases. With 5 bases clipped from V and 6 bases from J, the junction kept 12 bases outside the gene matches. Germline V gives CDR1 SNHLY, CDR2 FYNNEI. The CDR3 sequence is 16 residues long.

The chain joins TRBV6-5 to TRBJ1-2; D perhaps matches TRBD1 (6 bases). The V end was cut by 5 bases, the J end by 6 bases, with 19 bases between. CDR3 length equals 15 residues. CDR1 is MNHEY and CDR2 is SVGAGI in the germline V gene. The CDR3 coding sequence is TGTGCCAGCAGTCCGGGACACGGCCGGACGGATGGCTACACCTTC. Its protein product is CASSPGHGRTDGYTF.

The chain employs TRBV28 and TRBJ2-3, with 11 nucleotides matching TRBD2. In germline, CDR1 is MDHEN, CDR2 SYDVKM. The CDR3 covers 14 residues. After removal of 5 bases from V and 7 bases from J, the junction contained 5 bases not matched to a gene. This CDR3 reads CASSPSGGTYTQYF. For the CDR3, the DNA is TGTGCCAGCAGTCCTAGCGGGGGGACCTATACGCAGTATTTT.

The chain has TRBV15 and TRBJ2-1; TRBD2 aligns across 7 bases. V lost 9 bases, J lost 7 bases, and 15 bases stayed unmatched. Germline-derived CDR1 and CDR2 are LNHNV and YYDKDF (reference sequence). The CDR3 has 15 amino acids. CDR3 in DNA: TGTGCCACTACCTATGCGCCCTGGGGGGGAAATGAGCAGTTCTTC. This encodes CATTYAPWGGNEQFF.

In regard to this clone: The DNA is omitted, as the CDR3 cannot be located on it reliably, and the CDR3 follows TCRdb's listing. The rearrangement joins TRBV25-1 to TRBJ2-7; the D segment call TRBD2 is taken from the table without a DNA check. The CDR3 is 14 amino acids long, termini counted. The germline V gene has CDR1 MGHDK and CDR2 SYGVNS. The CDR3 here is CASSTSPGEYEQYF.

The CDR3 DNA follows: TGTGCCAGTAGTATGGGTAGGGGGCTCGGTGAGCAGTACTTC. As protein: CASSMGRGLGEQYF. The genes are TRBV19 and TRBJ2-7, with 7 nucleotides matching TRBD1. V lost 3 bases, J lost 7 bases, and 9 bases stayed unmatched. There are 14 residues in the CDR3. CDR1 is LNHDA, CDR2 SQIVND, per germline (reference sequence).

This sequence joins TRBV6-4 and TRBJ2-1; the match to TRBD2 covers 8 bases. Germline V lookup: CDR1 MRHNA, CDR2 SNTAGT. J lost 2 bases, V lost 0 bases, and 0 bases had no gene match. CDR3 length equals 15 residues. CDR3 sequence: CASSDSAGAYNEQFF. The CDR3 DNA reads TGTGCCAGCAGTGACTCAGCGGGGGCCTACAATGAGCAGTTCTTC.

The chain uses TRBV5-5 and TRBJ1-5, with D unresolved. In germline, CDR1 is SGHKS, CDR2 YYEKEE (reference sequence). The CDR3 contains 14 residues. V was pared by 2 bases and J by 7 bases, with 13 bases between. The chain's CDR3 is CASSFEAKNQPQHF. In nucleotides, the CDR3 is TGTGCCAGCAGCTTTGAGGCTAAGAACCAGCCCCAGCATTTT.

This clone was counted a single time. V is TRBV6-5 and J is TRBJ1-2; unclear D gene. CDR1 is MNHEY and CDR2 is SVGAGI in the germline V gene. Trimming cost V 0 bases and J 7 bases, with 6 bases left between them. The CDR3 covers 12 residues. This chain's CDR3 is CASSYSRGGYTF. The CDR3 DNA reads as TGTGCCAGCAGTTACTCTCGGGGTGGCTACACCTTC.

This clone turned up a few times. The CDR3 here is CASSSGGGSADTQYF. CDR3 nucleotide sequence: TGTGCCAGCAGCTCGGGTGGGGGGTCCGCAGATACGCAGTATTTT. The gene calls are TRBV11-3 and TRBJ2-3; tentative D call: TRBD2 (6 bases). Per the germline V gene, CDR1 is SGHNT and CDR2 is YENEEA. The CDR3 runs to 15 residues. Trimming took 4 bases from V and 4 from J, leaving 15 bases between them.

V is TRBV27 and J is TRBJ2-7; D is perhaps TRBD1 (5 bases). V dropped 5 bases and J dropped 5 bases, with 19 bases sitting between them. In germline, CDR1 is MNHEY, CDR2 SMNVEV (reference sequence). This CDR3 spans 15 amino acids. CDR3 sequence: CASSTATKGWHEQYF. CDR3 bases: TGTGCCAGCAGTACAGCGACGAAGGGGTGGCACGAGCAGTACTTC.

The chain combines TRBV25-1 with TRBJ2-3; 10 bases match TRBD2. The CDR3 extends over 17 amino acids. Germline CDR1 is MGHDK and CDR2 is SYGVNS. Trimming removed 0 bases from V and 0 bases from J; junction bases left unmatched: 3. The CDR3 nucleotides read TGTGCCAGCAGTGAATATCTACTAGCGGGGAGCACAGATACGCAGTATTTT. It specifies CASSEYLLAGSTDTQYF.